A selection of T cell receptor beta chains follows, all from one sample in a study of PD-1 blockade in classical Hodgkin lymphoma. The method was immunoSEQ multiplex PCR; TCRdb's version includes in-frame clones alone and lacks a portion of them. The sample gives roughly 56,000 clones, about 90% of which show up once; roughly 8% is in the top ten. The starting material was peripheral blood mononuclear cells (PBMCs), obtained before the fourth cycle of nivolumab. All receptors derive from a human donor with classical Hodgkin lymphoma. The CDR3 runs from the conserved cysteine through the conserved F or W. Each record gives: clone size, D gene, J gene, V gene, CDR3 protein, CDR3 DNA. A D gene is named only where the DNA matches it firmly. Expanded clones get a size class; other rows say once, few or many, or leave the size out.

>-|-|TRBJ2-2|TRBV5-1
CASSSDTGIGELFF
TGCGCCAGCAGCTCAGACACAGGGATCGGGGAGCTGTTTTTT
>-|-|TRBJ1-2|TRBV27
CASSLSLTGAGGYTF
TGTGCCAGCAGTTTATCATTGACGGGAGCGGGTGGCTACACCTTC
>-|-|TRBJ2-2|TRBV5-1
CASSPIDLNTGELFF
TGCGCCAGCAGCCCCATCGACCTGAACACCGGGGAGCTGTTTTTT
>-|-|TRBJ1-6|TRBV5-1
CASSRTFSSYNSPLHF
TGCGCCAGCAGCCGAACCTTTAGCTCCTATAATTCACCCCTCCACTTT
>-|-|TRBJ1-1|TRBV19
CASTMGGNMNTEAFF
TGTGCCAGTACCATGGGGGGGAACATGAACACTGAAGCTTTCTTT
>-|-|TRBJ2-5|TRBV5-1
CASSQTGTKETQYF
TGCGCCAGCAGCCAGACCGGGACGAAAGAGACCCAGTACTTC
>-|TRBD2|TRBJ2-7|TRBV2
CASTPFPSGIYEQYF
TGTGCCAGCACCCCCTTCCCTAGCGGAATCTACGAGCAGTACTTC
>-|-|TRBJ2-1|TRBV5-6
CASSLREPYNEQFF
TGTGCCAGCAGCTTGAGAGAGCCTTACAATGAGCAGTTCTTC
>once|-|TRBJ1-1|TRBV7-8
CASSSPMGTEAFF
TGTGCCAGCAGCTCCCCGATGGGGACTGAAGCTTTCTTT
>-|-|TRBJ1-3|TRBV5-8
CASSFSGQKYF
TGTGCCAGCAGCTTCAGTGGTCAGAAATATTTT
>-|-|TRBJ2-3|TRBV28
CASSPEGESYTDTQYF
TGTGCCAGCAGTCCCGAGGGGGAGTCGTACACAGATACGCAGTATTTT
>-|-|TRBJ2-3|TRBV5-1
CASRESYTDTQYF
TGCGCCAGCAGAGAGTCATACACAGATACGCAGTATTTT
>few|TRBD1|TRBJ1-1|TRBV9
CASSVAGQGRMNTEAFF
TGTGCCAGCAGCGTAGCTGGACAGGGAAGGATGAACACTGAAGCTTTCTTT
>medium-sized|-|TRBJ1-6|TRBV5-1
CAGGSPLHF
TGCGCTGGAGGGTCACCCCTCCACTTT
>-|TRBD1|TRBJ2-7|TRBV4-2
CASSQGHTGTGGWEQYF
TGTGCCAGCAGCCAAGGGCATACCGGGACAGGGGGCTGGGAGCAGTACTTC
>-|TRBD1|TRBJ1-1|TRBV7-2
CASSLHTGGNTEAFF
TGTGCCAGCAGCCTTCATACAGGGGGAAACACTGAAGCTTTCTTT
>once|-|TRBJ2-3|TRBV5-6
CASSLEQGGDTQYF
TGTGCCAGCAGCTTGGAACAGGGAGGAGATACGCAGTATTTT
>-|-|TRBJ1-2|TRBV2
CASNWGGVFANYGYTF
TGTGCCAGCAATTGGGGAGGGGTCTTTGCTAACTATGGCTACACCTTC
>few|TRBD1|TRBJ2-1|TRBV5-6
CASSYDRGRDEQFF
TGTGCCAGCAGTTATGACAGGGGGCGGGATGAGCAGTTCTTC
>-|-|TRBJ1-4|TRBV10-2
CASSEGRGGGEKLFF
TGCGCCAGCAGTGAGGGTAGGGGCGGGGGAGAAAAACTGTTTTTT
>-|-|TRBJ1-1|TRBV5-5
CASSTGTHLWNTEAFF
TGTGCCAGCAGCACCGGGACCCATCTTTGGAACACTGAAGCTTTCTTT
>-|-|TRBJ1-4|TRBV28
CASSLWFGGGTTNEKLFF
TGTGCCAGCAGTTTATGGTTCGGGGGAGGGACAACTAATGAAAAACTGTTTTTT
>-|TRBD1|TRBJ1-5|TRBV6-1
CASSEADGGTGSQPQHF
TGTGCCAGCAGTGAAGCGGACGGCGGGACAGGGAGTCAGCCCCAGCATTTT
>-|-|TRBJ1-2|TRBV5-1
CASSLTGFRDGYTF
TGCGCCAGCAGCCTTACAGGGTTCCGGGATGGCTACACCTTC
>-|TRBD1|TRBJ2-7|TRBV28
CASSKIPGGEQYF
TGTGCCAGCAGCAAGATCCCAGGGGGCGAGCAGTACTTC
>-|-|TRBJ2-3|TRBV5-1
CASSYGGGRTDTQYF
TGCGCCAGCAGCTACGGCGGTGGCCGCACAGATACGCAGTATTTT
>-|TRBD1|TRBJ2-2|TRBV6-6
CASSKTGAATGELFF
TGTGCCAGCAGCAAGACAGGGGCCGCGACCGGGGAGCTGTTTTTT
>-|-|TRBJ2-5|TRBV4-1
CASSQGTQETQYF
TGCGCCAGCAGCCAAGGGACACAAGAGACCCAGTACTTC
>-|-|TRBJ2-1|TRBV11-2
CASSLGPYQFF
TGTGCCAGCAGCTTAGGCCCTTACCAGTTCTTC
>-|-|TRBJ2-1|TRBV30
CAWATGQSYNEQFF
TGTGCCTGGGCGACAGGCCAGTCCTACAATGAGCAGTTCTTC
>-|-|TRBJ1-5|TRBV5-1
CARNLQGYNQPQHF
TGCGCCAGGAATCTACAGGGATACAATCAGCCCCAGCATTTT
>-|-|TRBJ2-1|TRBV5-1
CASSLGSGGEQFF
TGCGCCAGCAGCTTGGGTTCGGGTGGTGAGCAGTTCTTC
>-|TRBD2|TRBJ2-1|TRBV7-2
CASSLIPSLAGVDYNEQFF
TGTGCCAGCAGCTTAATCCCCTCACTAGCGGGGGTGGACTACAATGAGCAGTTCTTC
>few|TRBD1|TRBJ1-5|TRBV19
CASSGSGTGILSNQPQHF
TGTGCCAGTAGTGGCTCCGGGACAGGCATTCTAAGCAATCAGCCCCAGCATTTT
>-|-|TRBJ2-7|TRBV5-4
CASSYGLDRVSYEQYF
TGTGCCAGCAGCTACGGACTTGATCGGGTCTCCTACGAGCAGTACTTC
>-|-|TRBJ2-3|TRBV10-3
CAISESWIREDTDTQYF
TGTGCCATCAGTGAGTCCTGGATTCGGGAAGACACAGATACGCAGTATTTT
>few|-|TRBJ2-3|TRBV15
CATSRARGITDTQYF
TGTGCCACCAGCAGAGCCAGGGGTATCACAGATACGCAGTATTTT
>-|-|TRBJ2-5|TRBV11-2
CASSLRRETQYF
TGTGCCAGCAGCTTACGAAGAGAGACCCAGTACTTC
>-|-|TRBJ1-2|TRBV21-1
CASSNPGQYYGYTF
TGTGCCAGCAGCAACCCCGGACAGTACTATGGCTACACCTTC
>-|-|TRBJ2-1|TRBV19
CASSIWSRGVDEQFF
TGTGCCAGTAGTATATGGAGCAGGGGGGTGGATGAGCAGTTCTTC
>-|-|TRBJ2-7|TRBV4-1
CASSQARREFSYEQYF
TGCGCCAGCAGCCAAGCCCGGCGTGAGTTCTCCTACGAGCAGTACTTC
>few|-|TRBJ1-1|TRBV5-1
CASSTDPNTEAFF
TGCGCCAGCAGTACCGACCCTAACACTGAAGCTTTCTTT
>-|-|TRBJ2-5|TRBV5-5
CASSGGEETQYF
TGTGCCAGCAGTGGAGGGGAAGAGACCCAGTACTTC
>-|TRBD1|TRBJ1-1|TRBV5-1
CASSPSRLGGSEAFF
TGCGCCAGCAGCCCCTCGCGCTTAGGGGGCTCTGAAGCTTTCTTT
>-|TRBD2|TRBJ2-2|TRBV7-9
CASSKIAGAPSGELFF
TGTGCCAGCAGCAAGATAGCGGGGGCCCCCTCCGGGGAGCTGTTTTTT
>-|TRBD1|TRBJ2-7|TRBV7-2
CASSISQGAYEQYF
TGTGCCAGCAGTATAAGTCAGGGGGCCTACGAGCAGTACTTC
>-|-|TRBJ1-2|TRBV7-9
CASSLSGLGDYGYTF
TGTGCCAGCAGCTTATCAGGGCTGGGCGACTATGGCTACACCTTC
>-|-|TRBJ2-1|TRBV5-1
CASSFEGTYNEQFF
TGCGCCAGCAGCTTTGAGGGGACCTACAATGAGCAGTTCTTC
>-|TRBD2|TRBJ2-5|TRBV5-1
CASSLGASGTETQYF
TGCGCCAGCAGCTTAGGTGCTAGCGGGACGGAGACCCAGTACTTC